This T cell receptor (beta chain) was sequenced in a study of CD8 T cells in ankylosing spondylitis. This clonotype turned up a few times. This CDR3 is built from 13 residues. J lost 4 bases, V lost 8 bases, and 6 bases had no gene match. MiXCR was run by TCRdb on the 5' RACE reads, yielding one entry per CDR3 protein. The repertoire holds about 130,000 distinct CDR3 sequences, with approximately 9.7% as singletons. Sequenced sample: blood, either unsorted or a sorted T cell fraction (not recorded which). This clonotype originated in a male donor with ankylosing spondylitis or in good health (not recorded which). This chain uses TRBV12-3 or TRBV12-4 with TRBJ2-7, with 9 nucleotides matching TRBD2. The CDR3 loop reads CASGNSGSYEQYF. The CDR3 DNA reads as TGTGCCAGCGGAAATAGCGGGAGTTACGAGCAGTACTTC.